These T cell receptor beta chains were read from a single sample in a study of Tregs in tolerant kidney transplant recipients. Clones were sequenced by immunoSEQ multiplex PCR, and TCRdb holds only the in-frame ones, with some missing. The sample consists of around 230,000 clones, around 82% of them appearing once. The sample taken for sequencing was CD4+ T cells from blood. These receptors all stem from a human donor in good health. Both conserved end residues are part of each CDR3. The D gene is left open where the match is weak. Clone size is stated in some rows and not others, as once, few, many or a class when expanded.

len	v_gene	d_gene	abundance	j_gene	CDR3aa	CDR3nt
14	TRBV5-1	.	once	TRBJ1-3	CASSLAEEGNTIYF	TGCGCCAGCAGCTTGGCAGAGGAGGGAAACACCATATATTTT
15	TRBV4-1	.	once	TRBJ2-3	CASSPIAAPTDTQYF	TGCGCCAGCAGCCCGATAGCGGCCCCCACAGATACGCAGTATTTT
13	TRBV6-1	.	.	TRBJ1-5	CASSPTLGQPQHF	TGTGCCAGCAGCCCAACCCTGGGTCAGCCCCAGCATTTT
14	TRBV4-1	.	.	TRBJ2-3	CASSQDRVIDTQYF	TGCGCCAGCAGCCAAGATCGGGTCATAGATACGCAGTATTTT
15	TRBV7-3	TRBD1	.	TRBJ2-7	CASSLQTGGSYEQYF	TGTGCCAGCAGCCTCCAGACAGGGGGCTCCTACGAGCAGTACTTC
12	TRBV6-4	.	.	TRBJ2-1	CASSDFLGEQFF	TGTGCCAGCAGTGACTTTCTAGGAGAGCAGTTCTTC
19	TRBV11-2	TRBD1	.	TRBJ2-1	CASSLYPGRGLLSYNEQFF	TGTGCCAGCAGCTTATACCCCGGCAGGGGGCTTCTTTCCTACAATGAGCAGTTCTTC
14	TRBV2	TRBD1	.	TRBJ1-2	CASSRQGPGYGYTF	TGTGCCAGCAGTCGACAGGGACCTGGGTATGGCTACACCTTC
13	TRBV5-1	.	.	TRBJ1-6	CASSLGGPSPLHF	TGCGCCAGCAGCTTGGGTGGCCCTTCACCCCTCCACTTT
13	TRBV6-5	TRBD2	.	TRBJ2-7	CASSYVLGGGQYF	TGTGCCAGCAGTTACGTACTCGGGGGGGGCCAGTACTTC
13	TRBV6-5	.	.	TRBJ2-5	CASSYGARKTQYF	TGTGCCAGCAGTTACGGAGCGAGGAAGACCCAGTACTTC
15	TRBV5-1	.	.	TRBJ2-7	CASNPSSGTTYEQYF	TGCGCCAGCAACCCCTCATCCGGGACAACCTACGAGCAGTACTTC
12	TRBV7-8	.	few	TRBJ1-1	CASSLAEQEAFF	TGTGCCAGCAGCTTAGCTGAACAGGAAGCTTTCTTT
18	TRBV27	.	.	TRBJ2-6	CASTLVSGFFSGANVLTF	TGTGCCAGCACCTTAGTTTCGGGTTTTTTCTCTGGGGCCAACGTCCTGACTTTC